The present TCR beta chain was sequenced within a study of T cells expressing NK-cell markers. For TCR beta, cDNA was produced by 5'RACE template switching with UMIs. TCRdb reprocessed the 5' RACE reads and reports one entry per CDR3 protein, with no DNA. Listed are approximately 380,000 distinct CDR3 sequences; over 4% falls within the top ten. Sequenced: blood T cells: a sorted CD56 or NKG2C T cell subset, CD4+ or CD8+ T cells, or bulk PBMC T cells (not recorded which). The clonotype comes from a man aged 18-70 years in good health.

CDR3 sequence: CASSPGQGEQFF. V usage is TRBV18 and J usage is TRBJ2-1; TCRdb's D call of TRBD1 is untestable without DNA. This CDR3 has 12 amino acids. Germline CDR1 is KGHSH and CDR2 is LQKENI.